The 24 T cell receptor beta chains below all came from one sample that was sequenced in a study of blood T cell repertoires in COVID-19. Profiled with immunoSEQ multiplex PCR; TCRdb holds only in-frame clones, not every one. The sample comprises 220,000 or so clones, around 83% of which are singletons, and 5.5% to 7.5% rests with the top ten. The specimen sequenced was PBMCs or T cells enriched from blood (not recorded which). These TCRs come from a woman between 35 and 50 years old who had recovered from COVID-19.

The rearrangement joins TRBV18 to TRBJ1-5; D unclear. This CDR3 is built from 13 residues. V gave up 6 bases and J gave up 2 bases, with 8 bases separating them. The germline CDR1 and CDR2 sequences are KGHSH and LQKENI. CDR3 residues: CASSAGRNQPQHF. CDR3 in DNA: TGTGCCAGCTCCGCAGGTCGCAATCAGCCCCAGCATTTT.

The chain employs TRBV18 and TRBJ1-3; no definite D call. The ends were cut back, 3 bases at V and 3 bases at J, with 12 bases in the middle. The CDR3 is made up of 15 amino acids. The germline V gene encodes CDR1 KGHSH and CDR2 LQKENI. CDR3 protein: CASSPDTPGGNTIYF. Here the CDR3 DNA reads TGTGCCAGCTCACCTGACACCCCCGGTGGAAACACCATATATTTT.

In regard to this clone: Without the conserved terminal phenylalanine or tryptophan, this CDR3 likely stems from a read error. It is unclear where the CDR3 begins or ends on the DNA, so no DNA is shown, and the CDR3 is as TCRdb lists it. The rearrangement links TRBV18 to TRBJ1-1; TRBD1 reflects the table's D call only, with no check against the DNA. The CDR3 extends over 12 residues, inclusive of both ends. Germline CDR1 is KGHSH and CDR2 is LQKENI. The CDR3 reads CASSPGQGPQQT.

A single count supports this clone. DNA of the CDR3: TGTGCCAGCAGTGAAAACCCAGCGGGAGGTCTCAATGAGCAGTTCTTC. As protein: CASSENPAGGLNEQFF. This chain links TRBV6-1 with TRBJ2-1; 9 bases match TRBD2. The CDR3 sequence is 16 residues long. The germline gives CDR1 MNHNS, CDR2 SASEGT. The V gene end was trimmed by 2 bases and the J gene end by 6 bases; junction bases not matched to a gene: 8.

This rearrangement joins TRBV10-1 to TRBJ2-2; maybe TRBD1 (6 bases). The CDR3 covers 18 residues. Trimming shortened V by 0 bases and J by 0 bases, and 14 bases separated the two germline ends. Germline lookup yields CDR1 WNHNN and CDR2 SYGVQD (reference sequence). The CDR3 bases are TGCGCCAGCAGTGAGTCATCCAGGGGTTTTCCGAACACCGGGGAGCTGTTTTTT. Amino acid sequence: CASSESSRGFPNTGELFF.

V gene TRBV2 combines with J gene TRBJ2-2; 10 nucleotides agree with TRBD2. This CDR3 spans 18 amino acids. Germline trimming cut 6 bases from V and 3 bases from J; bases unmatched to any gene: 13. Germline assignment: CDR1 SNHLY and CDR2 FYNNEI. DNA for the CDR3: TGTGCCAGCAGCGAAAGGGGACTAGCGTTCGAGGACACCGGGGAGCTGTTTTTT. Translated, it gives CASSERGLAFEDTGELFF.

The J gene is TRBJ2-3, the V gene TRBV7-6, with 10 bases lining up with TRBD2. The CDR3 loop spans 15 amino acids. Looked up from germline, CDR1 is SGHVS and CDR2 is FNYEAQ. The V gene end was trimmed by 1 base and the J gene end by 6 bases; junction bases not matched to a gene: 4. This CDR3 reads CASSLGRTSGDTQYF. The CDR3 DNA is TGTGCCAGCAGCTTAGGGAGGACTAGCGGTGATACGCAGTATTTT.

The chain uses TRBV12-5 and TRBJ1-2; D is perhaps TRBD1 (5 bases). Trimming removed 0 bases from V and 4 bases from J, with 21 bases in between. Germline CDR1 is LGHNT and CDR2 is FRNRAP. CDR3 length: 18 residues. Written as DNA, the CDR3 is TGTGCTAGTGGTTTGGTACGTCTAGGTCGGGGGAGTGGCTATGGCTACACCTTC. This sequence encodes CASGLVRLGRGSGYGYTF.

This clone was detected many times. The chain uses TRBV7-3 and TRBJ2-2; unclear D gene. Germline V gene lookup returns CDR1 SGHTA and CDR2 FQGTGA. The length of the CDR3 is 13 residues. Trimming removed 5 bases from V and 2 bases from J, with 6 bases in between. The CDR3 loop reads CASSPRNTGELFF. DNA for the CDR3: TGTGCCAGCAGCCCGCGAAACACCGGGGAGCTGTTTTTT. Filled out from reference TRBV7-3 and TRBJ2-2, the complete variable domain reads GAGVSQTPSNKVTEKGKYVELRCDPISGHTALYWYRQSLGQGPEFLIYFQGTGAADDSGLPNDRFFAVRPEGSVSTLKIQRTERGDSAVYLCASSPRNTGELFFGEGSRLTVL.

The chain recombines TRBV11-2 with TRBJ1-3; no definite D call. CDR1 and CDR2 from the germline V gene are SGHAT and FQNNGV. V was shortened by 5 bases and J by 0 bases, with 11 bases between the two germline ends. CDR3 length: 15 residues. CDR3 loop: CASSLSRNSGNTIYF. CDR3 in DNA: TGTGCCAGCAGCCTAAGCAGGAACTCTGGAAACACCATATATTTT.

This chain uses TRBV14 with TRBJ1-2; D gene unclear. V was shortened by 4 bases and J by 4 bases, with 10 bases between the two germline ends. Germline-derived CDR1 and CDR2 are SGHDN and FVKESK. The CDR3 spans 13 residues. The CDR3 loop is CASSRGLRYGYTF. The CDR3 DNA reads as TGTGCCAGCAGCCGAGGGCTACGCTATGGCTACACCTTC.

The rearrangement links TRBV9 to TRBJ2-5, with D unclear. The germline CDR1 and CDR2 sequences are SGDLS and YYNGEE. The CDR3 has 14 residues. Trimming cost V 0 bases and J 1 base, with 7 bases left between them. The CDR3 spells CASSVGNSQETQYF. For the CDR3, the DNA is TGTGCCAGCAGCGTAGGCAACAGCCAAGAGACCCAGTACTTC.

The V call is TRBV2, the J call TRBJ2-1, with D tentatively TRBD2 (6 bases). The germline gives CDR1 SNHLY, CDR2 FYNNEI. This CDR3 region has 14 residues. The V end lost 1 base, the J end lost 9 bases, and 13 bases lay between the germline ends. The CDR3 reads CASSEETRRSEQFF. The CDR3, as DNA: TGTGCCAGCAGTGAAGAGACTAGACGGAGTGAGCAGTTCTTC.

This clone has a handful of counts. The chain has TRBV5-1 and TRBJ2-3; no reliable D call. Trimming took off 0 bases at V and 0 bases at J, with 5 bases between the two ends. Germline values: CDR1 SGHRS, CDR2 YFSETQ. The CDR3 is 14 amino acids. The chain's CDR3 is CASSLALSTDTQYF. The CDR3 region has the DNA TGCGCCAGCAGCTTGGCCTTGAGCACAGATACGCAGTATTTT.

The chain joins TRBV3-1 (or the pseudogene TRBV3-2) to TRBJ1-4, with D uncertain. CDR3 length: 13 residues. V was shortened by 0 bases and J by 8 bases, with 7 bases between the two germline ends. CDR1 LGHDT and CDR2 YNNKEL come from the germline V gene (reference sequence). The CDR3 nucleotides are TGTGCCAGCAGCCAAGATTACCGGGAAAAACTGTTTTTT. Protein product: CASSQDYREKLFF.

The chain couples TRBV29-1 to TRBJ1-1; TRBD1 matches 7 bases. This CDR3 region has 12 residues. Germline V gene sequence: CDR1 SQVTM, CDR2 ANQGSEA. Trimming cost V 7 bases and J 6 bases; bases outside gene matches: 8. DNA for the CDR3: TGCAGCGCAGGGGGGGGTGAAGCTGAAGCTTTCTTT. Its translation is CSAGGGEAEAFF.

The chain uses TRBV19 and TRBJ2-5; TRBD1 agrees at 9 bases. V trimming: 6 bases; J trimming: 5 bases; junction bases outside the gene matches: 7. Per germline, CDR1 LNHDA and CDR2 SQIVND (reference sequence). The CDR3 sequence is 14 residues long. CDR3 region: CASSPTGGSETQYF. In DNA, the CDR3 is TGTGCCAGTAGCCCGACAGGGGGATCCGAGACCCAGTACTTC.

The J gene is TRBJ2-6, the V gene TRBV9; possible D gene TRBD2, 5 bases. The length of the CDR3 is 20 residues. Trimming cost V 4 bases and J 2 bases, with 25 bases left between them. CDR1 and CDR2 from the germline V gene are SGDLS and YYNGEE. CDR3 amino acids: CASSINPGKENPPGANVLTF. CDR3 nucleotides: TGTGCCAGCAGCATTAATCCGGGAAAGGAAAACCCACCTGGGGCCAACGTCCTGACTTTC.

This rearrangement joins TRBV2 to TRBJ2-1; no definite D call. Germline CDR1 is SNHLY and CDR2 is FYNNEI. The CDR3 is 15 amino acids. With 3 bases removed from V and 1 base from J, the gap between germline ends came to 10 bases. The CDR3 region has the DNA TGTGCCAGCAGTGATTCGTGGGCTTCCTACAATGAGCAGTTCTTC. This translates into CASSDSWASYNEQFF.

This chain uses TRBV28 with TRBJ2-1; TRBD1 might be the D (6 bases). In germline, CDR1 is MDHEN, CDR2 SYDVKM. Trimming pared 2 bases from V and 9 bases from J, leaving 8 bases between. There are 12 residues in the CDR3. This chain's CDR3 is CASSLVGAEQFF. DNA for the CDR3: TGTGCCAGCAGTTTAGTGGGGGCTGAGCAGTTCTTC. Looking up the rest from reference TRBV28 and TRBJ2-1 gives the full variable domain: DVKVTQSSRYLVKRTGEKVFLECVQDMDHENMFWYRQDPGLGLRLIYFSYDVKMKEKGDIPEGYSVSREKKERFSLILESASTNQTSMYLCASSLVGAEQFFGPGTRLTVL.

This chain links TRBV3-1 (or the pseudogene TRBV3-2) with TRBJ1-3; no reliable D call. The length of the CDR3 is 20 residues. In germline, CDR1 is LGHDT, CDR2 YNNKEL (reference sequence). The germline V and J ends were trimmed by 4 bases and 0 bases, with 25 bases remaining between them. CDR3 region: CASSPRLVLSGYYSGNTIYF. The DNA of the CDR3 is TGTGCCAGCAGCCCGCGTTTGGTTTTGTCGGGATATTACTCTGGAAACACCATATATTTT.

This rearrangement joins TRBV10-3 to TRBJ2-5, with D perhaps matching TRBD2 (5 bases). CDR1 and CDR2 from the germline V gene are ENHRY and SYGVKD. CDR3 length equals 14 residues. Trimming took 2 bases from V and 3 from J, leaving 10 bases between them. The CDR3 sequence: CAISETRAEETQYF. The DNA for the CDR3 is TGTGCCATCAGTGAGACGCGGGCAGAAGAGACCCAGTACTTC.

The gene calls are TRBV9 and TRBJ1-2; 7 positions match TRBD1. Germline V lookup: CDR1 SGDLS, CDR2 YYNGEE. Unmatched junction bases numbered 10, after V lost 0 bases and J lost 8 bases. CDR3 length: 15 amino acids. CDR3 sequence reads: CASSVEGQGVGGYTF. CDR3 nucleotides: TGTGCCAGCAGCGTAGAGGGTCAGGGGGTAGGAGGCTACACCTTC. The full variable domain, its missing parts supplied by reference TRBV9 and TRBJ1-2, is DSGVTQTPKHLITATGQRVTLRCSPRSGDLSVYWYQQSLDQGLQFLIQYYNGEERAKGNILERFSAQQFPDLHSELNLSSLELGDSALYFCASSVEGQGVGGYTFGSGTRLTVV.

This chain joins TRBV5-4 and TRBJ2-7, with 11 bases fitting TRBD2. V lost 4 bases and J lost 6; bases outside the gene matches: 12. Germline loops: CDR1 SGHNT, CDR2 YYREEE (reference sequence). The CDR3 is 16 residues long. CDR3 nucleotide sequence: TGTGCCAGCAGCGCAGGGGTACTAGCGGGAGAGGGCGAGCAGTACTTC. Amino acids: CASSAGVLAGEGEQYF.